This T cell receptor (beta chain) stems from a study of human T cells and chemical hapten exposure. The library tagged individual cDNA molecules with unique molecular identifiers. TCRdb called the RACE reads again in MiXCR, with one record for every CDR3 protein. The sample shows under 400,000 distinct CDR3 sequences, 5.1% of them seen only once. In germline, CDR1 is SEHNR, CDR2 FQNEAQ (reference sequence). The CDR3 totals 12 residues. Stated time point: pre-sensitization, week 0. Stated treatment: therapeutic diphenylcyclopropenone sensitization with weekly scalp DPC. Concerning this clonotype: The antigen is not known. Its ends do not fully match the called genes, so a read error is possible.

Study-wide findings and caveats: Positive correlation was observed between PT1 expanded TCR counts and patch test score.

This chain joins TRBV7-9 and TRBJ1-4, with unresolved D. The sequence was obtained from a woman aged 50 to 60 with alopecia areata. Some clones in this sample may be carry-over from other donors' samples. This sample comprised whole blood, obtained in connection with sensitization to the hapten diphenylcyclopropenone (DPC). CDR3 sequence reads: CASSYSNENLFF. The CDR3 nucleotides read TGTGCCAGCAGCTACAGCAATGAAAACCTGTTTTTT.